The 22 T cell receptor beta chains listed next were all sequenced from one sample in a study of molecular identifiers for immune sequencing clone quantification. TCRdb called the PCR reads again in MiXCR, with one record for every CDR3 protein. The repertoire includes about half a million distinct CDR3 sequences, around 23% of them detected once, and roughly 0.77% sits in the top ten. The sequencing sample was made of naive CD8+ T cells from blood, with Jurkat cell RNA spiked in. Noted subset: FACS-sorted CD8+CD4-CCR7+CD45RA+ naive T cells. These receptors were taken from a human donor in good health. Some libraries in this study had Jurkat cell RNA spiked in.

This clonotype was seen a few times. The chain has TRBV9 and TRBJ2-2, with TRBD2 identical over 12 bases. Per germline, CDR1 SGDLS and CDR2 YYNGEE. This CDR3 spans 17 amino acids. With V trimmed by 0 bases and J by 5 bases, 5 bases remained unmatched. The CDR3 loop is CASSVGLAGGQTGELFF. The CDR3 DNA sequence: TGTGCCAGCAGCGTAGGGCTAGCGGGGGGGCAGACCGGGGAGCTGTTTTTT.

In the case of this clonotype: A read error may be the cause here, since a much bigger clone is one base away. The CDR3 nucleotides are TGCGCCGGCAGAACCGAAATGGGGACAGGATTCGGGAATCAGCCCCAGCATTTT. Protein product: CAGRTEMGTGFGNQPQHF. This chain links TRBV4-1 with TRBJ1-5, with 8 bases aligning to TRBD1. Germline V gene sequence: CDR1 MGHRA, CDR2 YSYEKL. CDR3 length: 18 amino acids.

The rearrangement joins TRBV20-1 to TRBJ2-1; 12 nucleotides line up with TRBD2. J was trimmed by 4 bases and V by 0 bases; bases with no gene match: 4. Germline lookup yields CDR1 DFQATT and CDR2 SNEGSKA (reference sequence). There are 16 residues in the CDR3. Here the CDR3 DNA reads TGCAGTGCTAGAGAATCTAGCGGGAGGGGTTACAATGAGCAGTTCTTC. As protein: CSARESSGRGYNEQFF.

This clonotype was seen only a few times. The J gene is TRBJ2-7, the V gene TRBV27; D is unclear. The germline V and J ends were trimmed by 5 bases and 3 bases, with 14 bases remaining between them. Germline CDR1 and CDR2: MNHEY and SMNVEV (reference sequence). The CDR3 spans 14 residues. The CDR3 coding sequence is TGTGCCAGCAGTCCCATGTCCACCCTCTACGAGCAGTACTTC. Its translation is CASSPMSTLYEQYF.

On this clonotype: A much larger clone differs from this one at a single base, so this may be a read error. V and J are TRBV13 and TRBJ2-2, with D maybe TRBD1 (6 bases). Germline V gene data show CDR1 as PRHDT and CDR2 as FYEKMQ (reference sequence). The CDR3 extends over 12 amino acids. For the CDR3, the DNA is TGTGCCAGCCAACAGGGCACCGGGGAGCCGTTTTTT. It codes for CASQQGTGEPFF.

This clonotype was recorded at least ten times. The chain recombines TRBV5-4 with TRBJ2-1; TRBD1 agrees at 12 bases. Germline V gives CDR1 SGHNT, CDR2 YYREEE (reference sequence). CDR3 length: 14 residues. V dropped 5 bases and J dropped 8; count of bases not matched to a gene: 5. For the CDR3, the DNA is TGTGCCAGCAGAGGGACAGGGGGCTCCGATGAGCAGTTCTTC. It translates to CASRGTGGSDEQFF.

This clonotype was counted ten times or more. This chain connects TRBV4-2 to TRBJ2-7; TRBD2 matches at 10 bases. The V and J ends lost 0 bases and 6 bases, in that order; junction bases with no gene match: 5. Germline V CDR1 and CDR2: LGHNA, YNFKEQ. This CDR3 is built from 15 residues. In DNA form, the CDR3 reads TGTGCCAGCAGCCAAGATCCACTAGCGGGGAGCGAGCAGTACTTC. This encodes CASSQDPLAGSEQYF.

This clonotype showed up just a few times. CDR3 coding DNA: TGTGCCAGCAGTTACTTAAATGGAAATTCACCCCTCCACTTT. Translating it yields CASSYLNGNSPLHF. The genes are TRBV6-2 or TRBV6-3 and TRBJ1-6; no clear D gene. V gave up 1 base and J gave up 7 bases, with 8 bases separating them. Germline V gene data show CDR1 as MNHEY and CDR2 as SVGEGT. CDR3 length: 14 residues.

Remarks on this clonotype: This may be a read error: a much more frequent sequence differs by one nucleotide. V gene TRBV28 combines with J gene TRBJ2-1; unclear D gene. Germline values: CDR1 MDHEN, CDR2 SYDVKM. The CDR3 has 14 residues. The DNA for the CDR3 is TGTGCCAGCAGTTCTAAAAGACTGTACAATGAGCAGATCTTC. Amino acid sequence: CASSSKRLYNEQIF.

Concerning this clonotype: One end of the junction varies from germline; a read error may be responsible. V and J are TRBV7-2 and TRBJ2-3; either TRBD1 or TRBD2 may fit D (5 bases each). The CDR3 is 14 residues long. Germline values: CDR1 SGHTA, CDR2 FQGNSA. CDR3 bases: TGTGCCAGCAGCGCCAGCGGTGGCACAGGTACCCAGTGTTTT. Its protein is CASSASGGTGTQCF.

This clonotype was counted ten times or more. The chain carries TRBV6-5 and TRBJ2-7; 9 bases are shared with TRBD2. V lost 2 bases to trimming and J lost 3 bases; unmatched junction nucleotides: 5. This CDR3 region has 15 residues. The V gene's germline CDR1 is MNHEY and CDR2 SVGAGI. The DNA for the CDR3 is TGTGCCAGCAGTTACGGTTCAGCGGGAGGCTACGAGCAGTACTTC. The encoded protein is CASSYGSAGGYEQYF.

With respect to this clonotype: Its ends do not fully match the called genes, so a read error is possible. The gene calls are TRBV29-1 and TRBJ2-5, with 10 bases matching TRBD2. Germline V lookup: CDR1 SQVTM, CDR2 ANQGSEA. This CDR3 region has 17 residues. The CDR3 loop is CSVEGNLAGAAGENQYF. CDR3 nucleotide sequence: TGCAGCGTTGAAGGGAATCTAGCGGGAGCGGCGGGGGAGAACCAGTACTTC.

The genes are TRBV29-1 and TRBJ2-1; a weak D match, TRBD2 (7 bases). CDR3 length: 12 amino acids. The V end lost 4 bases, the J end lost 9 bases, and 13 bases lay between the germline ends. The germline gives CDR1 SQVTM, CDR2 ANQGSEA. CDR3 coding DNA: TGCAGCGTTGCGGGGGCGGGGGCTGAGCAGTTCTTC. Translation gives CSVAGAGAEQFF.

This clonotype turned up a few times. The chain carries TRBV6-2 or TRBV6-3 and TRBJ2-2; D may correspond to TRBD1 or TRBD2 (5 bases each). The V end lost 3 bases, the J end lost 3 bases, and 11 bases lay between the germline ends. The CDR3 totals 15 residues. Per the germline V gene, CDR1 is MNHEY and CDR2 is SVGEGT. The CDR3 here is CASSYLGVDTGELFF. In DNA form, the CDR3 reads TGTGCCAGCAGTTATTTGGGGGTGGACACCGGGGAGCTGTTTTTT.

This chain connects TRBV24-1 to TRBJ2-3; no clear D. CDR1 KGHDR and CDR2 SFDVKD come from the germline V gene. V lost 4 bases, J lost 0 bases, and 4 bases lay in between. The CDR3 covers 13 residues. For the CDR3, the DNA is TGTGCCACCAGTGAATATAGCACAGATACGCAGTATTTT. Residues: CATSEYSTDTQYF.

For this clonotype: A much larger clone sits a single nucleotide away, making a read error possible. The chain combines TRBV12-3 or TRBV12-4 with TRBJ2-2; tentatively, D is TRBD1 (6 bases). V lost 11 bases and J 7 bases, leaving 17 bases between the germline ends. The CDR3 is 13 residues long. CDR3 nucleotide sequence: TGTGCCGGCATTCAAGGACAGCACGGGGAGCTGTTTTTT. Translated: CAGIQGQHGELFF.

The V and J genes are TRBV15 and TRBJ2-7; tentatively, D is TRBD2 (5 bases). V gave up 3 bases and J gave up 3 bases, with 12 bases separating them. The CDR3 has 14 residues. Germline values: CDR1 LNHNV, CDR2 YYDKDF (reference sequence). The CDR3 DNA sequence: TGTGCCACCAGCAGCGGGGAAAGCCGCTACGAGCAGTACTTC. It codes for CATSSGESRYEQYF.

The chain employs TRBV7-3 and TRBJ2-3; 8 positions agree with TRBD2. J gave up 1 base and V 4 bases, and 4 bases lay outside the gene matches. From germline, CDR1 is SGHTA and CDR2 FQGTGA. CDR3 length: 15 amino acids. This CDR3 reads CASSSTAGGTDTQYF. CDR3 coding DNA: TGTGCCAGCAGCTCCACAGCGGGAGGCACAGATACGCAGTATTTT.

V is TRBV9 and J is TRBJ1-2, with TRBD1 matching over 7 bases. CDR3 length: 17 amino acids. CDR1 is SGDLS, CDR2 YYNGEE, per germline. V was pared by 2 bases and J by 5 bases, with 15 bases of the junction left unmatched. CDR3 DNA: TGTGCCAGCAGCGTTTTCGCCGGGACAGTAGATCATTATGGCTACACCTTC. It is translated as CASSVFAGTVDHYGYTF.

This clonotype was picked up many times. The chain couples TRBV28 to TRBJ1-4, with a possible D match to TRBD1 (6 bases). V lost 5 bases and J lost 7, with 17 bases in between. CDR1 is MDHEN, CDR2 SYDVKM, per germline. CDR3 length: 15 residues. The CDR3: CASSPRQARFEKLFF. For the CDR3, the DNA is TGTGCCAGCAGTCCACGACAGGCCCGCTTTGAAAAACTGTTTTTT.

This clonotype was recorded a few times. The gene calls are TRBV2 and TRBJ2-6; D gene uncertain. Germline V lookup: CDR1 SNHLY, CDR2 FYNNEI. V was shortened by 3 bases and J by 0 bases, with 21 bases between the two germline ends. CDR3 length: 20 amino acids. CDR3 nucleotides: TGTGCCAGCAGTGACCATAGACAATCAATAGCAAACTCTGGGGCCAACGTCCTGACTTTC. This sequence encodes CASSDHRQSIANSGANVLTF.

This clonotype was seen a handful of times. This sequence joins TRBV3-1 and TRBJ2-2, with 12 bases that match TRBD2. The CDR3 spans 20 residues. Germline V gene sequence: CDR1 LGHDT, CDR2 YNNKEL (reference sequence). Losses at the gene ends were 0 bases for V and 5 bases for J; bases not matched to a gene: 13. In nucleotides, the CDR3 is TGTGCCAGCAGCCAAGATCCTCTAGCGGGAGGGCCACTGGAGACCGGGGAGCTGTTTTTT. It is translated as CASSQDPLAGGPLETGELFF.